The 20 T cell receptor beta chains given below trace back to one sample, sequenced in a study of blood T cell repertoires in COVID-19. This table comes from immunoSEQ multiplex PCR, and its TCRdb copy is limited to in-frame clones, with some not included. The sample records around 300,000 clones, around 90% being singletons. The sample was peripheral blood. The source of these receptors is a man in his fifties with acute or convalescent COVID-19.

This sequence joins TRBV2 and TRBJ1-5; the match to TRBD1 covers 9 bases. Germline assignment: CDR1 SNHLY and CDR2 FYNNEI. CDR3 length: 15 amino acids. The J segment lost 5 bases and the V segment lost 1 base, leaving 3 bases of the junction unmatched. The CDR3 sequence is CASSEEGQGYQPQHF. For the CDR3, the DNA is TGTGCCAGCAGTGAAGAAGGACAGGGGTATCAGCCCCAGCATTTT.

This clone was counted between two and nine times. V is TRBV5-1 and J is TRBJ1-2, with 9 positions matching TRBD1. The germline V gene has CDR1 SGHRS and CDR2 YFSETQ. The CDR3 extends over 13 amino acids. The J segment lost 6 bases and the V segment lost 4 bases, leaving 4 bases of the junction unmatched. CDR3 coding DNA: TGCGCCAGCAGCCGGGACAGGGTTGATGGCTACACCTTC. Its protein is CASSRDRVDGYTF.

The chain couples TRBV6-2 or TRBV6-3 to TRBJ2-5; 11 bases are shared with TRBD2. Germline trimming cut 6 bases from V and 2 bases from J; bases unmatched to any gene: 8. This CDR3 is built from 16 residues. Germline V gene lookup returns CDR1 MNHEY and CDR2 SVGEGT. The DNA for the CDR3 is TGTGCCAGCAGCCTCCCTAGCGGGGGGTATCAAGAGACCCAGTACTTC. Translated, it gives CASSLPSGGYQETQYF.

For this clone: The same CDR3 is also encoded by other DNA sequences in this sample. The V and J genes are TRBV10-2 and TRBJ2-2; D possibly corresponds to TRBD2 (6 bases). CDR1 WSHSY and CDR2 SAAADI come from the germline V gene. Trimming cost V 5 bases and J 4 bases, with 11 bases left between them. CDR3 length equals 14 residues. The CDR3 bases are TGCGCCAGCAGTCCGGGACTCGCCACCGGGGAGCTGTTTTTT. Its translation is CASSPGLATGELFF.

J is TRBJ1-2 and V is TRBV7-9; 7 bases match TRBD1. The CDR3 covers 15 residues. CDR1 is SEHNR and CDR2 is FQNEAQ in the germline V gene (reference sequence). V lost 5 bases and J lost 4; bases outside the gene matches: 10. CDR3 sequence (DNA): TGTGCCAGCAGCCCCGGGGACAGCCAGACCTATGGCTACACCTTC. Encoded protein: CASSPGDSQTYGYTF.

CDR3 protein: CASSPLASWRNTEAFF. The CDR3 DNA sequence: TGTGCCAGCAGCCCCCTAGCGAGTTGGAGGAACACTGAAGCTTTCTTT. V gene TRBV14 combines with J gene TRBJ1-1; D is undetermined. The V end was cut by 4 bases, the J end by 1 base, with 16 bases between. CDR1 SGHDN and CDR2 FVKESK come from the germline V gene. The CDR3 has 16 residues.

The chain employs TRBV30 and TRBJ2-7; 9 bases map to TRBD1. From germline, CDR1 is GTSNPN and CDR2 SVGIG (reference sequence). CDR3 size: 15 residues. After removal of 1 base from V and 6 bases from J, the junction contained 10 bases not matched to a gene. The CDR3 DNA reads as TGTGCCTGGAGTGCCTCGGACAGGGGAGCGGGCGAGCAGTACTTC. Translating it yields CAWSASDRGAGEQYF. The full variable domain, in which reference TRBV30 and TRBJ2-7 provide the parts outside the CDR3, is SQTIHQWPATLVQPVGSPLSLECTVEGTSNPNLYWYRQAAGRGLQLLFYSVGIGQISSEVPQNLSASRPQDRQFILSSKKLLLSDSGFYLCAWSASDRGAGEQYFGPGTRLTVT.

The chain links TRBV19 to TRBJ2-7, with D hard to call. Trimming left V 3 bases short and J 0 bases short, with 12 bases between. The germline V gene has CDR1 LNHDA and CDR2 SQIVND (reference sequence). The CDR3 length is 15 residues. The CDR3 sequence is CASSITRGPSYEQYF. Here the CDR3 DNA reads TGTGCCAGTAGTATCACCAGAGGTCCCTCCTACGAGCAGTACTTC.

The CDR3 sequence is CASSPRQGDTDTQYF. As DNA, the CDR3 is TGTGCCAGCAGTCCTCGACAGGGGGACACAGATACGCAGTATTTT. The chain couples TRBV27 to TRBJ2-3; 9 positions agree with TRBD1. CDR3 size: 15 residues. V dropped 5 bases and J dropped 2; count of bases not matched to a gene: 5. CDR1 is MNHEY and CDR2 is SMNVEV in the germline V gene (reference sequence).

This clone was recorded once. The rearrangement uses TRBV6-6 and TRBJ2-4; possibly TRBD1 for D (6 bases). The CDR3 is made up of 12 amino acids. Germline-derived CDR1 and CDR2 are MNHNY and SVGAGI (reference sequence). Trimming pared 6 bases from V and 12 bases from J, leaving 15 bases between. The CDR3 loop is CASRPTGPNQYF. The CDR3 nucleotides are TGTGCCAGCAGGCCTACAGGGCCCAATCAGTACTTC.

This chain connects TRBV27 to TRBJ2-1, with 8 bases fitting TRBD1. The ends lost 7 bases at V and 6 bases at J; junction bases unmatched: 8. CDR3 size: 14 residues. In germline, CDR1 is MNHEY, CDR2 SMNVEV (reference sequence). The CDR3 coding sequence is TGTGCCAGCACCGACAGGGGCGCCGTCAATGAGCAGTTCTTC. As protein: CASTDRGAVNEQFF.

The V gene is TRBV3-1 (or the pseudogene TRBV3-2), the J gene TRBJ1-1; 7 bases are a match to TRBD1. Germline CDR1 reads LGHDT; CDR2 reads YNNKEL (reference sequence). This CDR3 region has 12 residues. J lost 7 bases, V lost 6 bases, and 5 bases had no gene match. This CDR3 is CASRYRTGEAFF. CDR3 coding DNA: TGTGCCAGCAGATACCGGACAGGTGAAGCTTTCTTT.

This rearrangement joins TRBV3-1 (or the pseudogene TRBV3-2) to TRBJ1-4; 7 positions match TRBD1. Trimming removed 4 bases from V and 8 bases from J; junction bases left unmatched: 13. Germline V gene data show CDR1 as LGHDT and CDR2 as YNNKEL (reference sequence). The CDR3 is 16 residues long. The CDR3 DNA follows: TGTGCCAGCAGCCCGGACAGGCTTACACGATTAGAAAAACTGTTTTTT. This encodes CASSPDRLTRLEKLFF.

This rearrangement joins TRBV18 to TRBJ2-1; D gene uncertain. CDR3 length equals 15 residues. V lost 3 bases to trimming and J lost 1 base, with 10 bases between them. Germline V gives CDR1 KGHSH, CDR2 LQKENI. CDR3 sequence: CASSPIEVSYNEQFF. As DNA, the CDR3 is TGTGCCAGCTCACCCATAGAAGTATCCTACAATGAGCAGTTCTTC.

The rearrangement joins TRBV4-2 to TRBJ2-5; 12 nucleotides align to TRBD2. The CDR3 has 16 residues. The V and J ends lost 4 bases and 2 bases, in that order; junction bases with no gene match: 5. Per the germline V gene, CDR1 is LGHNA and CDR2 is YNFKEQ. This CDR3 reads CASSLRLAGEQETQYF. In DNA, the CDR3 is TGTGCCAGCAGCCTCCGACTAGCGGGGGAACAAGAGACCCAGTACTTC.

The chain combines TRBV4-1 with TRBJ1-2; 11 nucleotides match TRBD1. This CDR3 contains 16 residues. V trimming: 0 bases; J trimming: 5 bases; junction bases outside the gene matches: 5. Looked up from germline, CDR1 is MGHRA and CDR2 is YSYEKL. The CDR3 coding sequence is TGCGCCAGCAGCCAAGAAGAGGGGACAGGGGGTTATGGCTACACCTTC. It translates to CASSQEEGTGGYGYTF.

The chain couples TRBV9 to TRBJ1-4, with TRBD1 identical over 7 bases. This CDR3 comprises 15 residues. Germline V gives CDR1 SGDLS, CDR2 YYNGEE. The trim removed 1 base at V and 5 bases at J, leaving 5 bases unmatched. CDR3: CASSVLGGGNEKLFF. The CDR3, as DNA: TGTGCCAGCAGCGTACTAGGGGGCGGGAATGAAAAACTGTTTTTT.

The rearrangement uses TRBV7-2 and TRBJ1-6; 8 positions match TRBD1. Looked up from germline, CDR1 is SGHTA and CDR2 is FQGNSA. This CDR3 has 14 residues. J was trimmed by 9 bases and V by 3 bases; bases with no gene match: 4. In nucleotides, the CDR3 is TGTGCCAGCAGCTTGGGGACAGGAGGTTCACCCCTCCACTTT. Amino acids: CASSLGTGGSPLHF. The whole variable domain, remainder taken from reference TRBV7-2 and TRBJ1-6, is GAGVSQSPSNKVTEKGKDVELRCDPISGHTALYWYRQSLGQGLEFLIYFQGNSAPDKSGLPSDRFSAERTGGSVSTLTIQRTQQEDSAVYLCASSLGTGGSPLHFGNGTRLTVT.

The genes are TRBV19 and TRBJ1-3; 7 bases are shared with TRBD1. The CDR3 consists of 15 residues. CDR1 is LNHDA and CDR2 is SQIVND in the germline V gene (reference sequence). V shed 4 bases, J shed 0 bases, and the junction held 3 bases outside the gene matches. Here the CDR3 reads CASSTGTASGNTIYF. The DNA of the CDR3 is TGTGCCAGTAGTACGGGGACAGCCTCTGGAAACACCATATATTTT.

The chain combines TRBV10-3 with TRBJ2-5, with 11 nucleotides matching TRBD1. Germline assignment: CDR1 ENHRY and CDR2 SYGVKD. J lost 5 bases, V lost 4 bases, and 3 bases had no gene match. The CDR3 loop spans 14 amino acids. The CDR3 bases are TGTGCCATCAGTGGAGGGACAGGGGGGGAGACCCAGTACTTC. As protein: CAISGGTGGETQYF.